This T cell receptor (beta chain) was captured in a study of Graves' ophthalmopathy and Graves' hyperthyroidism. Study background: If no ophthalmopathy appeared within 18 months of follow-up, hyperthyroidism was termed stable. Study findings and constraints: At 65% to 71% sensitivity and approximately 72% specificity, the model predicted progression of the ophthalmopathy. The majority of expanded thyroid clonotypes above 0.001 frequency also occurred in blood.

Per the germline V gene, CDR1 is MGHDK and CDR2 is SYGVNS. V shed 7 bases and J shed 8 bases, with 11 bases lying between them. This CDR3 has 11 amino acids. Other autoimmune diseases, uncontrolled infections, pregnancy and lactation each led to patient exclusion. Investigators amplified TCR beta CDR3 regions from RNA transcripts. HTBI primers primed a first-round RT-PCR, and a second-round multiplex PCR followed. A single record per CDR3 protein comes from TCRdb applying MiXCR to the multiplex PCR reads. The sample holds around 1.1 million distinct CDR3 sequences, about 35% seen once. This clonotype was observed at least ten times. The target antigen is unknown.

The J gene is TRBJ1-2, the V gene TRBV25-1, with D possibly matching TRBD1 (6 bases). Sequenced material: peripheral blood or thyroid tissue (not recorded which). The receptor comes from an adult man with Graves' hyperthyroidism. CDR3 nucleotides: TGTGCCAGCACAGCAGGGGTGGGCTACACCTTC. Its protein product is CASTAGVGYTF.